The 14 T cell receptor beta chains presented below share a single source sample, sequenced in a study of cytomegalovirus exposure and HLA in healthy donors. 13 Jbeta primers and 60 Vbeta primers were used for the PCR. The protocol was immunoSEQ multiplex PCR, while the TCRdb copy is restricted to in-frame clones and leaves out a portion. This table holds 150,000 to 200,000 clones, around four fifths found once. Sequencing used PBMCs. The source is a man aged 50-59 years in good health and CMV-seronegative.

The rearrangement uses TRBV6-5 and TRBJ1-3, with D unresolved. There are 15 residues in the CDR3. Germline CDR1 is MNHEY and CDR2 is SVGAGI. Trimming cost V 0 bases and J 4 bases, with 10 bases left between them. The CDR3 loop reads CASSYSPRGGNTIYF. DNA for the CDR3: TGTGCCAGCAGTTACTCGCCCCGAGGAGGAAACACCATATATTTT.

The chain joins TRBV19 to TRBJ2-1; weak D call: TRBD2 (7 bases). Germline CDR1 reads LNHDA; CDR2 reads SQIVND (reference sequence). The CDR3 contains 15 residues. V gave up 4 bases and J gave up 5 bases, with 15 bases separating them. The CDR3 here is CASSRRGGGHNEQFF. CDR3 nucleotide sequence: TGTGCCAGTAGTAGAAGAGGGGGAGGGCACAATGAGCAGTTCTTC.

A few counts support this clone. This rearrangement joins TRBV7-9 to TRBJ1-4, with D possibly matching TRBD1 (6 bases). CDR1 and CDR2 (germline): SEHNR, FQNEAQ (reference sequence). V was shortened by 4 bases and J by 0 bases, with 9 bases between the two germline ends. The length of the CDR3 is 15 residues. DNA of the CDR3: TGTGCCAGCAGCTCTCGGACAGCAACTAATGAAAAACTGTTTTTT. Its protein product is CASSSRTATNEKLFF.

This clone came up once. Here the CDR3 reads CASSPGVIYEQYF. In nucleotides, the CDR3 is TGTGCCAGCTCACCGGGAGTTATCTACGAGCAGTACTTC. This chain connects TRBV18 to TRBJ2-7; possibly TRBD2 for D (5 bases). There are 13 residues in the CDR3. The V gene's germline CDR1 is KGHSH and CDR2 LQKENI. V was cut by 3 bases and J by 3 bases, with 9 bases left in between.

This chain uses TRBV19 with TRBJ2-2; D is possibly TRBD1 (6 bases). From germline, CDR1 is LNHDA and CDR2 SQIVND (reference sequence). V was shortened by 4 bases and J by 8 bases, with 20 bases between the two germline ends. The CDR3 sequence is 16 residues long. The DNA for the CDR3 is TGTGCCAGTAGTAGGGGGACAACCACCCTGCTAGGGGAGCTGTTTTTT. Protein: CASSRGTTTLLGELFF.

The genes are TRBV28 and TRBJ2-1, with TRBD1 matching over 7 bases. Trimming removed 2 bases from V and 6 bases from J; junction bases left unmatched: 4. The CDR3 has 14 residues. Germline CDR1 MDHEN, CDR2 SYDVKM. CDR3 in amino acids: CASSLQGVLNEQFF. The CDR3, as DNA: TGTGCCAGCAGTTTACAGGGGGTTCTCAATGAGCAGTTCTTC.

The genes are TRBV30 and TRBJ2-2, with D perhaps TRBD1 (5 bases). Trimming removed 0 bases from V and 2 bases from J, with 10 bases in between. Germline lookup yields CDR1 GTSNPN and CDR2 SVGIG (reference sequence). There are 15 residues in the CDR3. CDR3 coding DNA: TGTGCCTGGAGTGTACGACAGTTAAACACCGGGGAGCTGTTTTTT. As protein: CAWSVRQLNTGELFF.

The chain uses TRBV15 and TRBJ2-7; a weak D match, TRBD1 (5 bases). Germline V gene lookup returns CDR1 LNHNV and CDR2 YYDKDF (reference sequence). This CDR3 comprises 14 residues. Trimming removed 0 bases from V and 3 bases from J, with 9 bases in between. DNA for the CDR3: TGTGCCACCAGCAGAGATCTTGGACACTACGAGCAGTACTTC. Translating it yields CATSRDLGHYEQYF.

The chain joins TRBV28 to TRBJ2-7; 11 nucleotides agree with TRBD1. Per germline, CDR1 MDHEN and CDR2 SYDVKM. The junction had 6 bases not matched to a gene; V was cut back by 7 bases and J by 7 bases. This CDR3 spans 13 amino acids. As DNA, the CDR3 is TGTGCCAGCACCGGGACAGGGGGATTTGAGCAGTACTTC. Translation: CASTGTGGFEQYF.

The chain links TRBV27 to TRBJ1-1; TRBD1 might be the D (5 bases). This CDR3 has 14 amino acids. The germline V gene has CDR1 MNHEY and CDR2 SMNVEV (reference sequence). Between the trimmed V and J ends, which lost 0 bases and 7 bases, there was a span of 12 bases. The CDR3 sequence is CASSLSGRQFEAFF. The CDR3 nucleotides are TGTGCCAGCAGTTTATCCGGCAGACAGTTTGAAGCTTTCTTT.

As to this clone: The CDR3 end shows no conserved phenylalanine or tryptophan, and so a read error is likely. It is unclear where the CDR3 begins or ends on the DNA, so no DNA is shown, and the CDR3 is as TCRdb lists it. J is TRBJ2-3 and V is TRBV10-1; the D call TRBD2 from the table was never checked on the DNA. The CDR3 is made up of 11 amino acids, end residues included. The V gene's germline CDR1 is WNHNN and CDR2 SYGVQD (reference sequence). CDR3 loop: CASSPYAGVAL.

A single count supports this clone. The CDR3 DNA reads as TGTGCCAGCAGCCAATTAGGTGGACAGGGATCGGGCTACACCTTC. It codes for CASSQLGGQGSGYTF. V is TRBV11-2 and J is TRBJ1-2, with 8 bases fitting TRBD1. CDR3 length equals 15 residues. Trimming at V came to 5 bases and at J to 8 bases, leaving 13 bases not matched to a gene. Germline V gene sequence: CDR1 SGHAT, CDR2 FQNNGV.

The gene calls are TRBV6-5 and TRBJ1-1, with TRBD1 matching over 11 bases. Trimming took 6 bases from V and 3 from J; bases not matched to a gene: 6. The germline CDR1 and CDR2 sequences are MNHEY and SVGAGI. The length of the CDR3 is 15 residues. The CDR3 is CASRPDRGQHTEAFF. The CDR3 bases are TGTGCCAGCAGACCGGACAGGGGGCAGCACACTGAAGCTTTCTTT.

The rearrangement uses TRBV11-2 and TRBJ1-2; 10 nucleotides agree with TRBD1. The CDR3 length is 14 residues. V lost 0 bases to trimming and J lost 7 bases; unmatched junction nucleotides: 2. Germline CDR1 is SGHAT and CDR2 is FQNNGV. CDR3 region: CASSLDRTGGGYTF. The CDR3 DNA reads TGTGCCAGCAGCTTAGATAGGACAGGGGGTGGCTACACCTTC.